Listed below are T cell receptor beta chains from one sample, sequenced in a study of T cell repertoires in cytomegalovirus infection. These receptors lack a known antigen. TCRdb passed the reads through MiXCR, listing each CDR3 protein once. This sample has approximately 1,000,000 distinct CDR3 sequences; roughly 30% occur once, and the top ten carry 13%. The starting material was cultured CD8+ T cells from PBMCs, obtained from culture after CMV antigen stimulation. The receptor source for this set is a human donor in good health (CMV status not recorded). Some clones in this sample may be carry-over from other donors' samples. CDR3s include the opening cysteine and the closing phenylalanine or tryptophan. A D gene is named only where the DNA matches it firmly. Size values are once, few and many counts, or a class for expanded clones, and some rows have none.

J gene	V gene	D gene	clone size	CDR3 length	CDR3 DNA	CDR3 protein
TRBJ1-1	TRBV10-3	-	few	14	TGTGCCACGATGACAAAGCTGGGGAACACTGAAGCTTTCTTT	CATMTKLGNTEAFF
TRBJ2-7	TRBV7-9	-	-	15	TGTGCCAGCAGCTCAGCCCCGCAGGGTTCCTACGAGCAGTACTTC	CASSSAPQGSYEQYF
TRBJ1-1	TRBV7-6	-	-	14	TGTGCCAGCAGCCCCTCTGCGGCGGCCTATGAAGCTTTCTTT	CASSPSAAAYEAFF
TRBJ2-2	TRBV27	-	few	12	TGTGCCATTGGATTCGGCACCGGGGAGCTGTTTTTT	CAIGFGTGELFF
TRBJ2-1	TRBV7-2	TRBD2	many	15	TGTGCCAGCAGCTTAGGGGGACTAGCTTACAATGAGCAGTTCTTC	CASSLGGLAYNEQFF
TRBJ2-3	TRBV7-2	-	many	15	TGTGCCAGCAGCTTTCGGACTATGGTGACAGATACGCAGTATTTT	CASSFRTMVTDTQYF
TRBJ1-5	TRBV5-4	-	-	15	TGTGCCAGCAGTTTCGGACTAGCGGGGGGAGATACGCAGCATTTT	CASSFGLAGGDTQHF
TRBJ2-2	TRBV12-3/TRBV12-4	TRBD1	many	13	TGTGCAGCGAGGGGGCGCGGCACCGGGGAGCTGTTTTTT	CAARGRGTGELFF
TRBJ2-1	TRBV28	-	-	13	TGTGCCAGCAGAAGTCCTGGATACAATGAGCAGTTCTTC	CASRSPGYNEQFF
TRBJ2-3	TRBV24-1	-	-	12	TGTGCCACCAGTGGACTCTCAGATACGCAGTATTTT	CATSGLSDTQYF
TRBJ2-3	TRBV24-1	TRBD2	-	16	TGTGCCACCAGTGACCGTAGCGGGAGCGGCACAGATACGCAGTATTTT	CATSDRSGSGTDTQYF
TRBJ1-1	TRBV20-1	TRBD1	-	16	TGCAGTGCTAGGGGAGGGTTACAGGGGGCCAACACTGAAGCTTTCTTT	CSARGGLQGANTEAFF
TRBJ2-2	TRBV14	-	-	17	TGTGCCAGCAGAGCCAGGGGAGAAGGATTGAACACCGGGGAGCTGTTTTTT	CASRARGEGLNTGELFF
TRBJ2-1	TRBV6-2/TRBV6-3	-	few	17	TGTGCCAGCAGTTACAAGGGGATCTCTAGGGCGCCCAATGAGCAGTTCTTC	CASSYKGISRAPNEQFF
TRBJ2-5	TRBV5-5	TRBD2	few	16	TGTGCCAGCAGCTTGGAGATAGCGGGGGGGCGAGAGACCCAGTACTTC	CASSLEIAGGRETQYF